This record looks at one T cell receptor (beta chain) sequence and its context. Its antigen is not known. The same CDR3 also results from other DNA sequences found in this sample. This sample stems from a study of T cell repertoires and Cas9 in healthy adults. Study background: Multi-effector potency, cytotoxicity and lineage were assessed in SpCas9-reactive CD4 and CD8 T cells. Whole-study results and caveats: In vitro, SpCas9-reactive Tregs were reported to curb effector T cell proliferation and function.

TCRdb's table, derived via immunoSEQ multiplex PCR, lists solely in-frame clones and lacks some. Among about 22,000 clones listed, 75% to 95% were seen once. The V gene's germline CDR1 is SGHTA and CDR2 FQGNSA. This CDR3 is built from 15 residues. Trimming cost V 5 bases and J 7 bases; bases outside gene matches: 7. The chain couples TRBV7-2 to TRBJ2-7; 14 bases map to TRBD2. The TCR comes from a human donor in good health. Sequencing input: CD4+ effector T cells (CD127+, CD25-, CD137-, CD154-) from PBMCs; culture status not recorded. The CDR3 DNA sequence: TGTGCCAGCAGCCTCGGGACTAGCGGGAGCCGAGAGCAGTACTTC. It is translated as CASSLGTSGSREQYF.